This entry describes one TCR beta chain. This CDR3 contains 15 residues. The germline V gene encodes CDR1 MNHEY and CDR2 SMNVEV (reference sequence). Between the trimmed V and J ends, which lost 4 bases and 4 bases, there was a span of 13 bases. In the original analysis: Reference gene primer amplification gave nucleated cell count estimates. Produced via immunoSEQ multiplex PCR; TCRdb's table is partial and in-frame only. D and trimming were read from the DNA, whereas the V and J calls and clone size are those reported in that table. The repertoire holds under 250,000 clones, with more than 75% as singletons. The data originate from a study of blood T cell repertoires in COVID-19. Study-level background: Sites across the United States, Italy and Spain contributed samples from acute and convalescent COVID-19. Sources were T cells, B-cell-depleted T cells, or PBMCs; the material itself was cDNA or gDNA.

This chain links TRBV27 with TRBJ1-4; TRBD1 might be the D (6 bases). This TCR was sampled from a man aged 50-60 years who had recovered from COVID-19. Material for sequencing was peripheral blood. The DNA for the CDR3 is TGTGCCAGCAGTTCCTATGCCAGGGGTAATGAAAAACTGTTTTTT. Translation: CASSSYARGNEKLFF.